This T cell receptor beta chain was recovered during a study of T-cell memory formation after mild COVID-19 (dated by TCRdb to about 2021). Describing the broader study: TCR sequence clusters from the two donors were found to be largely donor specific. Longitudinal TCRalpha and TCRbeta repertoire sequencing tracked T-cell clones expanding and contracting after mild COVID-19 in a couple of donors. Two young, previously healthy adult volunteers, one female and one male, were included in the cohort.

The CDR3 runs 13 amino acids, cysteine and phenylalanine included. The retained sequence is limited to the CDR3, 39 bases, with the frame set at the first base. The junction carries 8 bases between V and J, which are trimmed by 5 bases and 3 bases respectively. Reads for this sample came from an Illumina NovaSeq 6000. TCRalpha and TCRbeta cDNA libraries were built by 5'RACE with constant-segment primers, adding sample barcodes and unique molecular identifiers. Trizol reagent was used to extract RNA from every sample. The libraries were amplified in two PCR steps, and the second step added a second sample barcode and Illumina TruSeq adapters. Sequencing of the libraries was done on an Illumina NovaSeq, producing 2 x 150 bp paired-end reads. The authors processed their data as follows. The reads were demultiplexed and collapsed into UMI-guided consensus sequences using migec v1.2.7. Using mixcr v2.1.11, the UMI consensuses were aligned to TRA and TRB V and J templates and assembled into clonotypes. A clonotype was counted as expanded or contracted only if both edgeR and NoisET called the change significant, with noise models trained on biological replicates. edgeR calls used a false discovery rate-adjusted p below 0.01 and a log2 fold-change threshold of 1. PCA with hierarchical clustering of max-normalized trajectories of the 1000 most abundant clonotypes was used as exploratory dynamics analysis. Each responding clone was given a CD4 or CD8 phenotype based on the CD4+ and CD8+ repertoires, which had been sequenced separately. TCRdb reanalyzed the raw reads on its own, using fastp at Q25 for trimming and MiXCR for clone calling, and kept in-frame beta chains. Identical CDR3 protein sequences are pooled into one entry, listed with their most common genes and DNA. In this record, the V and J calls reflect TCRdb's handling and not the investigators' own analysis. The sample contains 270,000 or so distinct CDR3 sequences, roughly 17% of them found a single time. Clones ranked in the top ten supply 22% of the sample.

Concerning this clonotype itself: No cognate antigen has been identified for it. The input lacks base qualities; no much larger clone sits a single base away.

What the authors observed across the whole study: Some responding clones were found in pre-infection memory, which suggests that pre-existing cross-reactive memory T cells took part in the SARS-CoV-2 response. Only two mild cases were covered in the study, and larger cohorts including severe cases with pre-infection samples were considered necessary. Contracting CD4+ clones appeared mostly in the CM and EM memory subsets, whereas CD8+ clones were enriched in EMRA. The second-wave clones that peaked on day 37 were not confirmed to be SARS-CoV-2 specific. Balanced CD4/CD8 phenotypes were observed for clones contracting from day 15 to 85, whereas a bias towards CD4+ was observed for a second wave of clones expanding from day 15 to 37.

Ficoll-Paque density gradient centrifugation was used to isolate PBMCs. Material: PBMCs or a T cell subset sorted from them (not recorded which). This sequence uses TRBV12-3 or TRBV12-4 and TRBJ1-5; the D gene is not confidently resolved. The clonotype originates from a man between 18 and 29 years old who had mild COVID-19 (a few samples of this study predate the infection). The sample titles of this study are shuffled in the database, so cell type and time point are left out; the donor was told from shared clones. The CDR3 in this case is CASSTGVNQPQHF. In nucleotides, the sequence is TGTGCCAGCAGTACGGGAGTCAATCAGCCCCAGCATTTT.